This T cell receptor (beta chain) was profiled in a study of CD8 T cells in Susac syndrome. CD8+ and CD4+ T cells taken from blood had their TCR beta sequenced. Controls matched for age and sex were healthy donors. The CDR3 sequence is 15 residues long. CDR1 and CDR2 (germline): LNHNV, YYDKDF (reference sequence). Trimming cost V 2 bases and J 5 bases, with 16 bases left between them. An amount of RNA that ranged from 0.5 to 1 ug was reverse transcribed with random hexamers. With immunoSEQ multiplex PCR, TCR beta CDR3 was amplified across 54 Vbeta and 13 Jbeta. TCRdb re-called the immunoSEQ multiplex PCR reads through MiXCR, storing one row per CDR3 protein. Of about 120,000 distinct CDR3 sequences in the sample, 92% were seen once.

The chain combines TRBV15 with TRBJ2-7, with a weak D call TRBD1 (6 bases). Sequenced material: CD8+ T cells from PBMCs. The clonotype was recovered from a human donor in good health. In nucleotides, the CDR3 is TGTGCCACCAGCAGATTAAGGGGGACGGGCAACGAGCAGTACTTC. Translating gives CATSRLRGTGNEQYF.